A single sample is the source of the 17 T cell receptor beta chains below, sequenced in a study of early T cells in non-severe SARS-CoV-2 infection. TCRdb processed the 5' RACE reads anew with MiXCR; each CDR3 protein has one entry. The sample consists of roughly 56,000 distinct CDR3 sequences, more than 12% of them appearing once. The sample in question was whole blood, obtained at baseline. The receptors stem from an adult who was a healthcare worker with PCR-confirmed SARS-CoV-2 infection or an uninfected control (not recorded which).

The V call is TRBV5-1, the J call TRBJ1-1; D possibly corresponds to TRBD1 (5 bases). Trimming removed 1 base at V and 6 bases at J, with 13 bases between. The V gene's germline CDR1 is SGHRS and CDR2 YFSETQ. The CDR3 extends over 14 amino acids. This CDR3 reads CASSLPGALPEAFF. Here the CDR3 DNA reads TGCGCCAGCAGCTTGCCTGGGGCGCTTCCTGAAGCTTTCTTT.

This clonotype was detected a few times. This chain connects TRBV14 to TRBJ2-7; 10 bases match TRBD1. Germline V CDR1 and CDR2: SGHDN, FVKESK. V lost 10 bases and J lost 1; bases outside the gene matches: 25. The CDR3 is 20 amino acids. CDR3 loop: CATTHRARDRGRGRSYEQYF. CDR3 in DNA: TGTGCCACCACCCACCGAGCACGGGACAGGGGCAGGGGAAGGTCCTACGAGCAGTACTTC.

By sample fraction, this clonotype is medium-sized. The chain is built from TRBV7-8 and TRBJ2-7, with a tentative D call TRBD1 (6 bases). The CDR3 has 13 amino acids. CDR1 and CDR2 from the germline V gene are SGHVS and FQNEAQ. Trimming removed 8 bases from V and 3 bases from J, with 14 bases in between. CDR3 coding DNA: TGTGCCAGCGCCAGGGGCGAGGACTACGAGCAGTACTTC. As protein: CASARGEDYEQYF. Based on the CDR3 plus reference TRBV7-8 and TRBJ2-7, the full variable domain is GAGVSQSPRYKVAKRGQDVALRCDPISGHVSLFWYQQALGQGPEFLTYFQNEAQLDKSGLPSDRFFAERPEGSVSTLKIQRTQQEDSAVYLCASARGEDYEQYFGPGTRLTVT.

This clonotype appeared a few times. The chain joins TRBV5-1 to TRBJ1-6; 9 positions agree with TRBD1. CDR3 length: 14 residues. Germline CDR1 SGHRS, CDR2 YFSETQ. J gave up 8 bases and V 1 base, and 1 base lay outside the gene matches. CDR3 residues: CASSLTGGDSPLHF. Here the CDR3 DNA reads TGCGCCAGCAGCTTGACAGGGGGCGATTCACCCCTCCACTTT.

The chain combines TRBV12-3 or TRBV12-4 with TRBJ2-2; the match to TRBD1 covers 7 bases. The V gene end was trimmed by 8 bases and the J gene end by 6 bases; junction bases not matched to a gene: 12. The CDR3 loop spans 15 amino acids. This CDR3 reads CASGPDRAGPGELFF. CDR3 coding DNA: TGTGCCAGCGGCCCTGACAGGGCTGGGCCCGGGGAGCTGTTTTTT.

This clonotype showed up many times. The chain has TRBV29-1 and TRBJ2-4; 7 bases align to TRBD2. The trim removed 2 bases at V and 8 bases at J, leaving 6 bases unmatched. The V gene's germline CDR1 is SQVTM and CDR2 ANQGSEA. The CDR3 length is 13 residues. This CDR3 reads CSVENTSEDIQYF. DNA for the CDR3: TGCAGCGTTGAAAATACTAGCGAGGACATTCAGTACTTC.

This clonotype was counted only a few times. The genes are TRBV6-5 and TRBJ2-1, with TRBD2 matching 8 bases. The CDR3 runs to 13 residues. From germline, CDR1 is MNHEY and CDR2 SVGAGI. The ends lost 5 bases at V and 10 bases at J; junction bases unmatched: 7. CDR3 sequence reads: CASSGGGSEEQFF. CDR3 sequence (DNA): TGTGCCAGCAGTGGCGGGGGGTCAGAAGAGCAGTTCTTC.

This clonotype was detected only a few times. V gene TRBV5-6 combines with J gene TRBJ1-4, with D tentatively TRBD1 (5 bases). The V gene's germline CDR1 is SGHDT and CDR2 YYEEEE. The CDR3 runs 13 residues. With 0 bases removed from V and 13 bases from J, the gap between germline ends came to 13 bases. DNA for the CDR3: TGTGCCAGCAGCTTGGGCCAGGGACGGAGACTGTTTTTT. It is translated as CASSLGQGRRLFF.

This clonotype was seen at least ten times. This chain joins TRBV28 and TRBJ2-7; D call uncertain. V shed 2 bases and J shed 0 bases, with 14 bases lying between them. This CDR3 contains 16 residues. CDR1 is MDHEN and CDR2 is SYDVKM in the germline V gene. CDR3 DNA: TGTGCCAGCAGTTTACCCTCGACGGAGAACTCCTACGAGCAGTACTTC. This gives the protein CASSLPSTENSYEQYF.

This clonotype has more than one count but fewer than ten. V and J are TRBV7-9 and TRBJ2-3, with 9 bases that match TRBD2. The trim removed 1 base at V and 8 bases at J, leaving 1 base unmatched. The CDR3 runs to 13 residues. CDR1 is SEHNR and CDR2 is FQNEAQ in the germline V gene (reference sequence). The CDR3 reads CASSLELAGTQYF. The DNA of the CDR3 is TGTGCCAGCAGCTTAGAACTAGCGGGTACGCAGTATTTT.

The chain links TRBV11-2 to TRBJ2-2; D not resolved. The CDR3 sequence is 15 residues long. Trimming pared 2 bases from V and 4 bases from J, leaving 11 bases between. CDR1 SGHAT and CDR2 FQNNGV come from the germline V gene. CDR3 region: CASSLLSDFTGELFF. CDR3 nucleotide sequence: TGTGCCAGCAGCTTATTATCTGATTTCACCGGGGAGCTGTTTTTT.

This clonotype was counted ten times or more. CDR3: CASSKGGNEQFF. DNA for the CDR3: TGTGCCAGCAGTAAGGGGGGGAATGAGCAGTTCTTC. The V gene is TRBV6-6, the J gene TRBJ2-1; D perhaps matches TRBD2 (7 bases). The CDR3 length is 12 residues. V was cut by 5 bases and J by 7 bases, with 9 bases left in between. Germline CDR1 MNHNY, CDR2 SVGAGI (reference sequence).

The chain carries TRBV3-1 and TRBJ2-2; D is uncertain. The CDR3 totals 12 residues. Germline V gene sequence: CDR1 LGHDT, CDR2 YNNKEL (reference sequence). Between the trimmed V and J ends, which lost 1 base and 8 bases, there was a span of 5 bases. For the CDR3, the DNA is TGTGCCAGCAGCCAAGTGTTTGGGGAGCTGTTTTTT. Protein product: CASSQVFGELFF.

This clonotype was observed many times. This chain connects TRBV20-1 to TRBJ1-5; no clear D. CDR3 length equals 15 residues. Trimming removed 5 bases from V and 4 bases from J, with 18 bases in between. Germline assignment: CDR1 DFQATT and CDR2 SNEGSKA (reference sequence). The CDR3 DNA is TGCAGTGCTGCCCGTCCCGGGAGCGTGAATCAGCCCCAGCATTTT. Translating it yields CSAARPGSVNQPQHF.

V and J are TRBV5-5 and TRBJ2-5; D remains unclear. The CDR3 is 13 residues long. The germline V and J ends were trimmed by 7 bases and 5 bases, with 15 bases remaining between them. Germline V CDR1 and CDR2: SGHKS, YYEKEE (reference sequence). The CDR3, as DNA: TGTGCCAGCTCCCGGGTTACTGGGGAGACCCAGTACTTC. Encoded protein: CASSRVTGETQYF.

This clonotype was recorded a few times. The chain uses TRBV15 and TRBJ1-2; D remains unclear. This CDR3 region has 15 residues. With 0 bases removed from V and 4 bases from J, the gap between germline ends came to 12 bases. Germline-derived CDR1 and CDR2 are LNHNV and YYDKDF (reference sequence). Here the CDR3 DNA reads TGTGCCACCAGCAGAGATCCCGCAGGCTCCTATGGCTACACCTTC. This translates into CATSRDPAGSYGYTF.

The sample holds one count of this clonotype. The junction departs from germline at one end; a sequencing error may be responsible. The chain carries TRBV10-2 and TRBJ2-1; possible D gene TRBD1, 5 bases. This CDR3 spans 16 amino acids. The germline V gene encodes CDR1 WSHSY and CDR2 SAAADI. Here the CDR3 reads CGSSRTTQIQGNEQFF. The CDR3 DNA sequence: TGCGGCAGCAGCCGGACAACCCAAATTCAGGGAAATGAGCAGTTCTTC.